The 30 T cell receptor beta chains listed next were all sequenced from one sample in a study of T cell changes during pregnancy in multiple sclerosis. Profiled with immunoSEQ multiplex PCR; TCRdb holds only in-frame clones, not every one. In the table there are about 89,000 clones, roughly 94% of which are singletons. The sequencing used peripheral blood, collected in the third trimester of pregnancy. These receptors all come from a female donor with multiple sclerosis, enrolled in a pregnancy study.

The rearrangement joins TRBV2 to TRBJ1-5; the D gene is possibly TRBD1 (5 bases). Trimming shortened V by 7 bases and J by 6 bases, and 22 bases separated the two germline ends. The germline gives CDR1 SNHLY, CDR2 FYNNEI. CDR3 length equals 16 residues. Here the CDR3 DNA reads TGTGCCAGCAATCCTTCACAGGCCCTCCTCAGTCAGCCCCAGCATTTT. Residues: CASNPSQALLSQPQHF.

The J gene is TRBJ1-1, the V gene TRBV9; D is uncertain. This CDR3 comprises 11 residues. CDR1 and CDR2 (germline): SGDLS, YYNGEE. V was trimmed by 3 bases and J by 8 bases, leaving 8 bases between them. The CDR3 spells CASSAAQEAFF. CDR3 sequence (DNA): TGTGCCAGCAGCGCCGCACAAGAAGCTTTCTTT. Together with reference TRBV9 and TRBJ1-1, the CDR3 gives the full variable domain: DSGVTQTPKHLITATGQRVTLRCSPRSGDLSVYWYQQSLDQGLQFLIQYYNGEERAKGNILERFSAQQFPDLHSELNLSSLELGDSALYFCASSAAQEAFFGQGTRLTVV.

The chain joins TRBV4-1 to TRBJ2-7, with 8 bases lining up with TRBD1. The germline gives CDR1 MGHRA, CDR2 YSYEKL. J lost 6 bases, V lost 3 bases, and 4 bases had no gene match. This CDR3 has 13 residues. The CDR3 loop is CASSHVTGGEQYF. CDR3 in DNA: TGCGCCAGCAGCCACGTTACAGGGGGCGAGCAGTACTTC.

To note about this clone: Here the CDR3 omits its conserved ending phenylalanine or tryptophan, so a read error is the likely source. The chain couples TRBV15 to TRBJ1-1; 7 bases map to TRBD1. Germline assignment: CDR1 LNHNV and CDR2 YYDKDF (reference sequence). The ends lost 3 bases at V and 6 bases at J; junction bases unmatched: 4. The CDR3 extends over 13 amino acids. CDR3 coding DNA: TGTGCCACCAGCAGCCACAGGGGCGCTGAAGCTTTCTCT. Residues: CATSSHRGAEAFS.

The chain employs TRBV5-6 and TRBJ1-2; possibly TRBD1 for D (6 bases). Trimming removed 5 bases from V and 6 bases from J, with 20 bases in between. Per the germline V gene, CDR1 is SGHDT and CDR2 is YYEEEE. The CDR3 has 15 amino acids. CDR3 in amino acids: CASRTRGHFVHGYTF. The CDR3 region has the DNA TGTGCCAGCAGAACAAGGGGACATTTTGTACATGGCTACACCTTC.

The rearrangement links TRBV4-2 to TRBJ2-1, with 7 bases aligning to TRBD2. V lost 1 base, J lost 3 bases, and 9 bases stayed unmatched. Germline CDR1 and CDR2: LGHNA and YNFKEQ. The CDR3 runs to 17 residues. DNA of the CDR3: TGTGCCAGCAGCCAAGTCCATAACAGCGGGAACTACAATGAGCAGTTCTTC. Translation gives CASSQVHNSGNYNEQFF.

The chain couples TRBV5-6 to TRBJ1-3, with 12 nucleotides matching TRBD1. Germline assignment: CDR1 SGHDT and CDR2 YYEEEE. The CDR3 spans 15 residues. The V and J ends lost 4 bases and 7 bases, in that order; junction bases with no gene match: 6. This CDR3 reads CASSTGTGGANTIYF. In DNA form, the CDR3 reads TGTGCCAGCAGCACCGGGACAGGGGGCGCGAACACCATATATTTT.

CDR3 loop: CASSLRAGATGELFF. The CDR3 region has the DNA TGTGCCAGCAGCTTGCGAGCGGGGGCAACCGGGGAGCTGTTTTTT. The rearrangement links TRBV7-8 to TRBJ2-2, with 8 bases fitting TRBD2. V lost 3 bases to trimming and J lost 5 bases; unmatched junction nucleotides: 5. Germline loops: CDR1 SGHVS, CDR2 FQNEAQ. The CDR3 is 15 residues long.

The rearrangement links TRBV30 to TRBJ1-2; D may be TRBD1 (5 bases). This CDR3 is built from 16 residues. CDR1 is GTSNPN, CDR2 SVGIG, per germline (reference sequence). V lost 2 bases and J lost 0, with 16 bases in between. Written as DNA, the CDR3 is TGTGCCTGGAGTCCCACAACAGGTCCTGCTAACTATGGCTACACCTTC. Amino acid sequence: CAWSPTTGPANYGYTF.

The DNA for the CDR3 is TGTGCCAGCAGTTTAACAGGGGGGTACACTGAAGCTTTCTTT. As protein: CASSLTGGYTEAFF. The chain couples TRBV6-6 to TRBJ1-1; 8 nucleotides align to TRBD1. With V trimmed by 4 bases and J by 3 bases, 4 bases remained unmatched. The CDR3 has 14 amino acids. CDR1 is MNHNY and CDR2 is SVGAGI in the germline V gene (reference sequence).

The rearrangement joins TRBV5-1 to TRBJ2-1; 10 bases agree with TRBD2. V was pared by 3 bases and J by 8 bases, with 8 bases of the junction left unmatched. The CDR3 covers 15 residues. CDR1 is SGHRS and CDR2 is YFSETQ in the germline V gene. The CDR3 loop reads CASSSPGTSVDEQFF. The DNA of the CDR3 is TGCGCCAGCAGCTCCCCCGGGACTAGCGTCGATGAGCAGTTCTTC.

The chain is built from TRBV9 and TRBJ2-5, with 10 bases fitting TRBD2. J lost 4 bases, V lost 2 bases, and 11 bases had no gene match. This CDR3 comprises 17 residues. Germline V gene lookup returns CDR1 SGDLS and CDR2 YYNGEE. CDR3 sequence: CASSVRTSGIGGETQYF. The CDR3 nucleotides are TGTGCCAGCAGCGTTAGAACTAGCGGGATCGGGGGAGAGACCCAGTACTTC.

This chain's CDR3 is CASSIAGPHTGELFF. For the CDR3, the DNA is TGTGCCAGTAGTATTGCAGGGCCTCACACCGGGGAGCTGTTTTTT. This chain uses TRBV19 with TRBJ2-2, with D perhaps matching TRBD1 (5 bases). CDR3 length: 15 residues. With 3 bases removed from V and 3 bases from J, the gap between germline ends came to 11 bases. Germline loops: CDR1 LNHDA, CDR2 SQIVND (reference sequence).

CDR3 residues: CATKRGGSYGYTF. The CDR3 bases are TGTGCCACAAAAAGGGGGGGTTCCTATGGCTACACCTTC. The genes are TRBV6-1 and TRBJ1-2; weak D call: TRBD1 (6 bases). The V gene's germline CDR1 is MNHNS and CDR2 SASEGT. The CDR3 is 13 amino acids. Trimming removed 10 bases at V and 4 bases at J, with 16 bases between.

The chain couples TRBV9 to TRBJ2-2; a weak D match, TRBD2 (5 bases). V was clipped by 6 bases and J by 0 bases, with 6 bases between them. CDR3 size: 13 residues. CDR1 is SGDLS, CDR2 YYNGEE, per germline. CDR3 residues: CASKAANTGELFF. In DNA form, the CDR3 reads TGTGCCAGCAAAGCGGCGAACACCGGGGAGCTGTTTTTT. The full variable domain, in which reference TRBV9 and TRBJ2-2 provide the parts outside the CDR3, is DSGVTQTPKHLITATGQRVTLRCSPRSGDLSVYWYQQSLDQGLQFLIQYYNGEERAKGNILERFSAQQFPDLHSELNLSSLELGDSALYFCASKAANTGELFFGEGSRLTVL.

The DNA of the CDR3 is TGTGCCAGCAGCCAAGTTTGGGGGACAGGGATATCTGGAAACAATGAGCAGTTCTTC. Translating gives CASSQVWGTGISGNNEQFF. The V call is TRBV14, the J call TRBJ2-1, with 9 nucleotides matching TRBD1. Unmatched junction bases numbered 15, after V lost 1 base and J lost 5 bases. The CDR3 extends over 19 amino acids. Looked up from germline, CDR1 is SGHDN and CDR2 is FVKESK.

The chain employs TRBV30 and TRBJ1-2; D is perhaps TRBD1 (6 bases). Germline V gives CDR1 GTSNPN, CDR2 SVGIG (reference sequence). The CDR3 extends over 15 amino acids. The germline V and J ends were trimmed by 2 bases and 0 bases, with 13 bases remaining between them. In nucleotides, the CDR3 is TGTGCCTGGAGTCGGACAGTGCCTACTAACTATGGCTACACCTTC. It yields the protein CAWSRTVPTNYGYTF.

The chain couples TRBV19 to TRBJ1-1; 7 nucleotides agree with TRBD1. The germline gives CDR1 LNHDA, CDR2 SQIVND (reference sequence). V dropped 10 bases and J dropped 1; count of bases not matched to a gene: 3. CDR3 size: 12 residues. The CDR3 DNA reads TGTGCCACGGGACAGACGAACACTGAAGCTTTCTTT. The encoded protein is CATGQTNTEAFF. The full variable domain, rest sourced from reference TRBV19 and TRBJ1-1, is DGGITQSPKYLFRKEGQNVTLSCEQNLNHDAMYWYRQDPGQGLRLIYYSQIVNDFQKGDIAEGYSVSREKKESFPLTVTSAQKNPTAFYLCATGQTNTEAFFGQGTRLTVV.

As DNA, the CDR3 is TGCGCCAGCAGCTCAGGCGGGGACAGGGGTTACAATGAGCAGTTCTTC. It is translated as CASSSGGDRGYNEQFF. J is TRBJ2-1 and V is TRBV5-1; 10 positions agree with TRBD1. The length of the CDR3 is 16 residues. The V gene end was trimmed by 3 bases and the J gene end by 4 bases; junction bases not matched to a gene: 7. The germline gives CDR1 SGHRS, CDR2 YFSETQ.

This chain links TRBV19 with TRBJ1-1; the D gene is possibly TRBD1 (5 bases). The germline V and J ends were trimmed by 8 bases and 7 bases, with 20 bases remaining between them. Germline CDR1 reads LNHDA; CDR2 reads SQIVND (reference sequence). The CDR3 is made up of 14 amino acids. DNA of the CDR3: TGTGCCAGTTTGAGAAACCAGGGAATGGGTGAAGCTTTCTTT. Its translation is CASLRNQGMGEAFF.

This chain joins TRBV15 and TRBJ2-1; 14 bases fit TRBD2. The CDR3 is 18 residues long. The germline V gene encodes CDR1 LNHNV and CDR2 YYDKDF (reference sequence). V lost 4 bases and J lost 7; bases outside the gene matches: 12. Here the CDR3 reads CATSKGGLAGALPNEQFF. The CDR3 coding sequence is TGTGCCACCAGCAAGGGGGGACTAGCGGGAGCGCTCCCAAATGAGCAGTTCTTC.

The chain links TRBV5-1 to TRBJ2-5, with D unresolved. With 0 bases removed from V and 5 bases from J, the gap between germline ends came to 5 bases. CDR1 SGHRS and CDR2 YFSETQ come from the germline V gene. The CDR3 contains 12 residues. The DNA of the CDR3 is TGCGCCAGCAGCTTGGCGGTGGAGACCCAGTACTTC. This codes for CASSLAVETQYF.

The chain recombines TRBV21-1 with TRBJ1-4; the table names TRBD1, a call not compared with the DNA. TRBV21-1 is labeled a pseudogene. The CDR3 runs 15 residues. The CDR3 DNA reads TGTGCCAGCAGCAAAAGTCGTCAGGGTAATGAAAAACTGTTTTTT. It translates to CASSKSRQGNEKLFF.

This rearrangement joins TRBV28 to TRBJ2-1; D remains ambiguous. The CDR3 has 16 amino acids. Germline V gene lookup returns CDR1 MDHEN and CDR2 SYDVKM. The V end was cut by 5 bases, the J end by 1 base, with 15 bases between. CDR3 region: CASSPAGSTSYNEQFF. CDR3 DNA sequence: TGTGCCAGCAGTCCCGCCGGGTCCACTTCCTACAATGAGCAGTTCTTC.

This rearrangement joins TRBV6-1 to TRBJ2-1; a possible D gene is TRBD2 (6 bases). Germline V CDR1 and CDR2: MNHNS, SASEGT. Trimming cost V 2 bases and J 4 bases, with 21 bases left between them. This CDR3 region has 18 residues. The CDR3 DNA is TGTGCCAGCAGTGAATTTTTTGGCGGGAAATATTCATACAATGAGCAGTTCTTC. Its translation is CASSEFFGGKYSYNEQFF.

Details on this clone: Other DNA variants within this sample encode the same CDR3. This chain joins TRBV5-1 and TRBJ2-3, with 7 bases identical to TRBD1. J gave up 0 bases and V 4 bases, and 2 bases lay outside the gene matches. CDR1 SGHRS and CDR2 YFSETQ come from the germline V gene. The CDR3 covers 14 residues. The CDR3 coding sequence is TGCGCCAGCAGCCTGGGACAGAGCACAGATACGCAGTATTTT. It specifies CASSLGQSTDTQYF.

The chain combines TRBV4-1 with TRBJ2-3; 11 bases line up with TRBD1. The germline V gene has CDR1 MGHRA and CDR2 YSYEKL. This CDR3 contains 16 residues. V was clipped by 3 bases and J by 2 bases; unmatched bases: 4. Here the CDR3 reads CASSHRTGGVTDTQYF. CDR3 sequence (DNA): TGCGCCAGCAGCCATCGGACAGGGGGCGTCACAGATACGCAGTATTTT.

The DNA for the CDR3 is TGTGCCAGCAGTGGAGCGGGAGGGGAGACCCAGTACTTC. Protein sequence: CASSGAGGETQYF. This rearrangement joins TRBV25-1 to TRBJ2-5, with 10 bases fitting TRBD2. CDR1 and CDR2 from the germline V gene are MGHDK and SYGVNS. The CDR3 totals 13 residues. V lost 4 bases to trimming and J lost 5 bases; unmatched junction nucleotides: 1. Filled out from reference TRBV25-1 and TRBJ2-5, the complete variable domain reads EADIYQTPRYLVIGTGKKITLECSQTMGHDKMYWYQQDPGMELHLIHYSYGVNSTEKGDLSSESTVSRIRTEHFPLTLESARPSHTSQYLCASSGAGGETQYFGPGTRLLVL.

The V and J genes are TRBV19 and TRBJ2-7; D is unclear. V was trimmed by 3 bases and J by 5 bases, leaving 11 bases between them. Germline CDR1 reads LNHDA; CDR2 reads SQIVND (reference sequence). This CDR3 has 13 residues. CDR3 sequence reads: CASSIGQFNEQYF. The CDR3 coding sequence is TGTGCCAGTAGTATTGGGCAGTTCAACGAGCAGTACTTC.

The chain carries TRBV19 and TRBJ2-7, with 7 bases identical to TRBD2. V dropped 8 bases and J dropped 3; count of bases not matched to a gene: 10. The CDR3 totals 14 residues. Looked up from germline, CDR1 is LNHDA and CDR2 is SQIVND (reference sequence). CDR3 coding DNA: TGTGCCAGTTCCGAGTTGGGGGGGATCTACGAGCAGTACTTC. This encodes CASSELGGIYEQYF.